Presented here are 27 T cell receptor beta chains from one specimen sequenced in a study of blood T cell repertoires in COVID-19. Generated by immunoSEQ multiplex PCR, the TCRdb table keeps only in-frame clones and is missing some. This sample has 400,000 to 450,000 clones; approximately 90% occur once, and the top ten carry around 1.1%. Sequences were obtained from PBMCs or T cells enriched from blood (not recorded which). The source of these receptors is a man aged 30 to 45 who had recovered from COVID-19.

The V and J genes are TRBV7-2 and TRBJ1-5, with D tentatively TRBD1 (5 bases). CDR1 and CDR2 (germline): SGHTA, FQGNSA. The CDR3 consists of 15 residues. V dropped 1 base and J dropped 2 bases, with 9 bases sitting between them. The CDR3 DNA is TGTGCCAGCAGCTTAGAGGGGTTCGGCAATCAGCCCCAGCATTTT. Translating gives CASSLEGFGNQPQHF.

The rearrangement uses TRBV5-1 and TRBJ2-2; weak D call: TRBD2 (5 bases). V lost 1 base, J lost 4 bases, and 14 bases lay in between. The CDR3 covers 16 residues. Germline loops: CDR1 SGHRS, CDR2 YFSETQ. The CDR3 DNA sequence: TGCGCCAGCAGCTTGCCGGGCGGGTCGGGCACCGGGGAGCTGTTTTTT. Its protein is CASSLPGGSGTGELFF.

The chain recombines TRBV2 with TRBJ1-4; D is possibly TRBD1 (5 bases). The CDR3 is 13 amino acids. Between the trimmed V and J ends, which lost 6 bases and 3 bases, there was a span of 8 bases. Germline V gene data show CDR1 as SNHLY and CDR2 as FYNNEI. CDR3 loop: CASRYRSNEKLFF. CDR3 sequence (DNA): TGTGCCAGCAGATACAGGTCTAATGAAAAACTGTTTTTT.

V usage is TRBV28 and J usage is TRBJ1-5; D perhaps matches TRBD1 (6 bases). The CDR3 is 16 amino acids. Germline CDR1 MDHEN, CDR2 SYDVKM. Trimming cost V 2 bases and J 2 bases, with 13 bases left between them. The DNA for the CDR3 is TGTGCCAGCAGTTTAACTCAGGGGTTGGGCAATCAGCCCCAGCATTTT. Protein: CASSLTQGLGNQPQHF.

The J gene is TRBJ2-1, the V gene TRBV24-1, with D possibly being TRBD1 (5 bases). Germline V gene data show CDR1 as KGHDR and CDR2 as SFDVKD. The V and J ends lost 0 bases and 6 bases respectively, with 11 bases between them. The CDR3 contains 15 residues. For the CDR3, the DNA is TGTGCCACCAGTGATTTGTCCCCGCAGGGCAATGAGCAGTTCTTC. It yields the protein CATSDLSPQGNEQFF.

The chain employs TRBV18 and TRBJ1-1; TRBD1 matches 7 bases. Per the germline V gene, CDR1 is KGHSH and CDR2 is LQKENI. After removal of 0 bases from V and 4 bases from J, the junction contained 8 bases not matched to a gene. The CDR3 length is 16 residues. CDR3 residues: CASSPPTRTGSTEAFF. In DNA form, the CDR3 reads TGTGCCAGCTCACCACCCACCCGGACAGGCTCCACTGAAGCTTTCTTT.

The V and J genes are TRBV29-1 and TRBJ1-1, with D possibly matching TRBD1 (6 bases). The CDR3 sequence is 13 residues long. CDR1 is SQVTM and CDR2 is ANQGSEA in the germline V gene. Trimming took 3 bases from V and 4 from J, leaving 12 bases between them. This CDR3 reads CSVDEMGATEAFF. The CDR3, as DNA: TGCAGCGTTGATGAGATGGGGGCCACTGAAGCTTTCTTT. Full variable domain (missing parts from reference TRBV29-1 and TRBJ1-1): SAVISQKPSRDICQRGTSLTIQCQVDSQVTMMFWYRQQPGQSLTLIATANQGSEATYESGFVIDKFPISRPNLTFSTLTVSNMSPEDSSIYLCSVDEMGATEAFFGQGTRLTVV.

J is TRBJ1-5 and V is TRBV20-1; D gene ambiguous. This CDR3 spans 16 amino acids. The V end lost 6 bases, the J end lost 0 bases, and 18 bases lay between the germline ends. Germline V gives CDR1 DFQATT, CDR2 SNEGSKA (reference sequence). The CDR3 sequence is CSASPGRTYSNQPQHF. The CDR3 DNA sequence: TGCAGTGCCAGTCCAGGTAGAACCTATAGCAATCAGCCCCAGCATTTT.

The chain links TRBV5-1 to TRBJ1-5; TRBD1 aligns across 7 bases. The CDR3 runs to 15 residues. Trimming cost V 3 bases and J 4 bases; bases outside gene matches: 7. Looked up from germline, CDR1 is SGHRS and CDR2 is YFSETQ. CDR3 protein: CASSWVTGPNQPQHF. In nucleotides, the CDR3 is TGCGCCAGCAGCTGGGTGACAGGGCCAAATCAGCCCCAGCATTTT.

The chain has TRBV2 and TRBJ1-6; weak D call: TRBD1 (5 bases). CDR1 is SNHLY and CDR2 is FYNNEI in the germline V gene. V shed 7 bases and J shed 0 bases, with 13 bases lying between them. This CDR3 has 16 amino acids. The CDR3 is CASNLDTSSYNSPLHF. CDR3 DNA sequence: TGTGCCAGCAATCTGGACACGAGCTCCTATAATTCACCCCTCCACTTT.

The chain links TRBV5-1 to TRBJ2-7, with D possibly matching TRBD2 (5 bases). The CDR3 is 13 residues long. V dropped 1 base and J dropped 2 bases, with 7 bases sitting between them. In germline, CDR1 is SGHRS, CDR2 YFSETQ. The CDR3 spells CASSLSGTYEQYF. In nucleotides, the CDR3 is TGCGCCAGCAGCTTGAGCGGAACCTACGAGCAGTACTTC. Combining the CDR3 with reference TRBV5-1 and TRBJ2-7 gives the whole variable domain KAGVTQTPRYLIKTRGQQVTLSCSPISGHRSVSWYQQTPGQGLQFLFEYFSETQRNKGNFPGRFSGRQFSNSRSEMNVSTLELGDSALYLCASSLSGTYEQYFGPGTRLTVT.

V and J are TRBV28 and TRBJ1-3; no clear D. The V and J ends lost 1 base and 4 bases respectively, with 5 bases between them. The CDR3 covers 13 residues. Germline V gene sequence: CDR1 MDHEN, CDR2 SYDVKM. This CDR3 is CASSLYQGNTIYF. For the CDR3, the DNA is TGTGCCAGCAGTTTATATCAAGGAAACACCATATATTTT.

The chain employs TRBV4-1 and TRBJ2-3; TRBD2 aligns across 10 bases. The CDR3 loop spans 18 amino acids. The germline V gene has CDR1 MGHRA and CDR2 YSYEKL. V trimming: 0 bases; J trimming: 6 bases; junction bases outside the gene matches: 12. CDR3: CASSQDGRQLAGVDTQYF. CDR3 nucleotide sequence: TGCGCCAGCAGCCAAGACGGGCGGCAGCTAGCGGGAGTGGATACGCAGTATTTT.

The chain joins TRBV12-5 to TRBJ2-3; 12 bases line up with TRBD2. This CDR3 comprises 16 residues. V shed 1 base and J 4 bases; nucleotides not matched to a gene: 3. Per the germline V gene, CDR1 is LGHNT and CDR2 is FRNRAP. This CDR3 reads CASGLGLAGAADTQYF. CDR3 nucleotides: TGTGCTAGTGGTTTGGGACTAGCGGGAGCCGCAGATACGCAGTATTTT.

This clone has just one count. This rearrangement joins TRBV11-2 to TRBJ1-1; possible D gene TRBD1, 5 bases. This CDR3 region has 13 residues. V lost 5 bases and J 5 bases, leaving 12 bases between the germline ends. The germline V gene has CDR1 SGHAT and CDR2 FQNNGV. The CDR3 region is CASSPGHRTEAFF. CDR3 bases: TGTGCCAGCAGCCCAGGACATAGGACTGAAGCTTTCTTT.

The chain has TRBV27 and TRBJ2-1; 11 bases map to TRBD2. V was clipped by 3 bases and J by 10 bases; unmatched bases: 2. CDR1 and CDR2 from the germline V gene are MNHEY and SMNVEV (reference sequence). The CDR3 length is 13 residues. The CDR3 DNA follows: TGTGCCAGCAGTTTGGGACTAGCGGTAGAGCAGTTCTTC. Translated, it gives CASSLGLAVEQFF.

The genes are TRBV18 and TRBJ1-1; the D gene is possibly TRBD1 (6 bases). Germline V gene data show CDR1 as KGHSH and CDR2 as LQKENI. This CDR3 comprises 15 residues. Between the trimmed V and J ends, which lost 2 bases and 4 bases, there was a span of 14 bases. In DNA form, the CDR3 reads TGTGCCAGCTCACCAAAAGGCAGGGGAAGCACTGAAGCTTTCTTT. This codes for CASSPKGRGSTEAFF. Supplemented by reference TRBV18 and TRBJ1-1, the full variable domain reads NAGVMQNPRHLVRRRGQEARLRCSPMKGHSHVYWYRQLPEEGLKFMVYLQKENIIDESGMPKERFSAEFPKEGPSILRIQQVVRGDSAAYFCASSPKGRGSTEAFFGQGTRLTVV.

This clone has only a few counts. The sample contains more than one DNA sequence encoding this CDR3. This chain links TRBV19 with TRBJ2-2; perhaps TRBD1 as D (5 bases). The CDR3 runs to 15 residues. The germline gives CDR1 LNHDA, CDR2 SQIVND (reference sequence). V was cut by 2 bases and J by 0 bases, with 7 bases left in between. CDR3: CASSIQGANTGELFF. DNA for the CDR3: TGTGCCAGTAGTATACAAGGGGCGAACACCGGGGAGCTGTTTTTT.

The rearrangement joins TRBV13 to TRBJ1-3, with D possibly being TRBD1 (5 bases). V was pared by 3 bases and J by 3 bases, with 9 bases between. Germline CDR1 and CDR2: PRHDT and FYEKMQ (reference sequence). This CDR3 is 14 amino acids long. The CDR3 sequence is CASSFTGGGNTIYF. The CDR3 DNA reads TGTGCCAGCAGCTTTACAGGTGGTGGAAACACCATATATTTT.

Here the CDR3 reads CASSTIGKWGQRVEQPQHF. The CDR3 coding sequence is TGTGCCAGTAGTACCATCGGAAAATGGGGACAGCGGGTAGAGCAGCCCCAGCATTTT. The chain employs TRBV19 and TRBJ1-5; 7 bases are a match to TRBD1. There are 19 residues in the CDR3. Germline trimming cut 4 bases from V and 7 bases from J; bases unmatched to any gene: 22. Germline V lookup: CDR1 LNHDA, CDR2 SQIVND (reference sequence).

CDR3 loop: CASSPLGTRSNEQFF. Written as DNA, the CDR3 is TGCGCCAGCAGCCCATTAGGGACAAGAAGCAATGAGCAGTTCTTC. The chain links TRBV4-1 to TRBJ2-1, with TRBD1 as a possible D gene (6 bases). The CDR3 runs 15 residues. V shed 4 bases and J shed 6 bases, with 16 bases lying between them. Looked up from germline, CDR1 is MGHRA and CDR2 is YSYEKL.

V usage is TRBV28 and J usage is TRBJ2-7; a possible D gene is TRBD2 (6 bases). The CDR3 runs to 13 residues. Germline-derived CDR1 and CDR2 are MDHEN and SYDVKM. V was trimmed by 6 bases and J by 0 bases, leaving 9 bases between them. DNA of the CDR3: TGTGCCAGCAGGGGACTCAGCTCCTACGAGCAGTACTTC. Translated, it gives CASRGLSSYEQYF.

This chain connects TRBV5-1 to TRBJ2-7; D perhaps matches TRBD2 (5 bases). Germline CDR1 and CDR2: SGHRS and YFSETQ. The V gene lost 4 bases and the J gene lost 2 bases, with 10 bases spanning the gap. This CDR3 is built from 13 residues. The CDR3 loop reads CASSGGLTYEQYF. In DNA form, the CDR3 reads TGCGCCAGCAGCGGAGGACTTACCTACGAGCAGTACTTC. The complete variable domain, with remaining parts taken from reference TRBV5-1 and TRBJ2-7, reads KAGVTQTPRYLIKTRGQQVTLSCSPISGHRSVSWYQQTPGQGLQFLFEYFSETQRNKGNFPGRFSGRQFSNSRSEMNVSTLELGDSALYLCASSGGLTYEQYFGPGTRLTVT.

This clone was detected only once. The V gene is TRBV5-1, the J gene TRBJ2-1, with TRBD2 matching over 7 bases. Germline CDR1 SGHRS, CDR2 YFSETQ. This CDR3 has 15 residues. V was pared by 0 bases and J by 4 bases, with 4 bases of the junction left unmatched. The CDR3 loop reads CASSLGSSGYNEQFF. The CDR3 coding sequence is TGCGCCAGCAGCTTGGGGTCTAGCGGTTACAATGAGCAGTTCTTC.

This clone has just a few counts. V usage is TRBV6-2 or TRBV6-3 and J usage is TRBJ2-7; 7 bases line up with TRBD2. The germline gives CDR1 MNHEY, CDR2 SVGEGT. CDR3 length: 16 amino acids. Trimming at V came to 6 bases and at J to 7 bases, leaving 18 bases not matched to a gene. The CDR3 bases are TGTGCCAGCAGCCTAACCCTCATGGATGAGGGAGGGGAGCAGTACTTC. It encodes CASSLTLMDEGGEQYF.

The V and J genes are TRBV5-4 and TRBJ2-1; D gene unclear. Trimming left V 4 bases short and J 8 bases short, with 13 bases between. Germline CDR1 is SGHNT and CDR2 is YYREEE (reference sequence). There are 13 residues in the CDR3. Here the CDR3 DNA reads TGTGCCAGCAGCCCAGCTAATGGAGATGAGCAGTTCTTC. Encoded protein: CASSPANGDEQFF.

This chain joins TRBV14 and TRBJ2-3; maybe TRBD1 (5 bases). The germline V and J ends were trimmed by 4 bases and 1 base, with 15 bases remaining between them. Germline V gives CDR1 SGHDN, CDR2 FVKESK. CDR3 length: 16 amino acids. CDR3 DNA: TGTGCCAGCAGCCCCCGTCAGGGCCTTGGCACAGATACGCAGTATTTT. Translating it yields CASSPRQGLGTDTQYF.